This T cell receptor beta chain was retrieved from a study of blood T cell repertoires in COVID-19. Some clones are missing from TCRdb's copy, which holds only in-frame ones; the method was immunoSEQ multiplex PCR. The data hold 150,000 to 250,000 clones, with 70% to 80% observed a single time. The sample comprised peripheral blood. The sequence derives from a woman aged 35 to 49 with COVID-19, enrolled during active disease.

The chain's CDR3 is CASSQELGRTGLNSPLHF. CDR3 coding DNA: TGCGCCAGCAGCCAAGAATTAGGGAGGACAGGTCTAAATTCACCCCTCCACTTT. The V gene is TRBV4-3, the J gene TRBJ1-6; TRBD1 matches at 7 bases. The germline V gene has CDR1 LGHNA and CDR2 YSLEER. The trim removed 0 bases at V and 7 bases at J, leaving 12 bases unmatched. The CDR3 runs to 18 residues.